The 18 T cell receptor beta chains below come from one sample, sequenced in a study of beta chain features in type 1 diabetes. Study-wide results and caveats: Type 1 diabetes patients had TCRB CDR3s that were shorter (moderately but significantly so) in all four CD4+ subsets.

cDNA synthesis used the whole RNA isolate, giving expressed TCRB sequences. TCRdb's table, derived via immunoSEQ multiplex PCR, lists solely in-frame clones and lacks some. This sample carries 600,000 or so clones, over 12% of them seen once, and the ten largest clones take approximately 0.039%. No antigen has been identified for these receptors. Sequencing used naive CD4+ T cells from blood. All receptors derive from a man between 18 and 29 years old with type 1 diabetes.

This clone was seen a single time. V gene TRBV5-1 combines with J gene TRBJ2-5; TRBD1 agrees at 9 bases. Germline values: CDR1 SGHRS, CDR2 YFSETQ. V shed 2 bases, J shed 4 bases, and the junction held 6 bases outside the gene matches. There are 15 residues in the CDR3. The CDR3 DNA is TGCGCCAGCAGCTTAGGGGACAGGGTCTCAGAGACCCAGTACTTC. This sequence encodes CASSLGDRVSETQYF.

The chain employs TRBV11-2 and TRBJ2-2; D might be TRBD1 (5 bases). Germline V gene data show CDR1 as SGHAT and CDR2 as FQNNGV. V was trimmed by 3 bases and J by 7 bases, leaving 18 bases between them. This CDR3 has 16 amino acids. Here the CDR3 DNA reads TGTGCCAGCAGCTTCCTCCCGGATGGGCAGGGCGGGGAGCTGTTTTTT. Residues: CASSFLPDGQGGELFF. The variable domain in full, with the rest retrieved from reference TRBV11-2 and TRBJ2-2, is EAGVAQSPRYKIIEKRQSVAFWCNPISGHATLYWYQQILGQGPKLLIQFQNNGVVDDSQLPKDRFSAERLKGVDSTLKIQPAKLEDSAVYLCASSFLPDGQGGELFFGEGSRLTVL.

The chain recombines TRBV11-2 with TRBJ2-5; the match to TRBD1 covers 7 bases. CDR3 length: 16 residues. V trimming: 5 bases; J trimming: 5 bases; junction bases outside the gene matches: 14. Germline V gene lookup returns CDR1 SGHAT and CDR2 FQNNGV. CDR3 DNA sequence: TGTGCCAGCAGCCCGGGACAGACTCTAGTCGGGGAGACCCAGTACTTC. Amino acid sequence: CASSPGQTLVGETQYF.

The CDR3 DNA follows: TGTGCCAGCTCACCACAGGAACTCCACTATGGCTACACCTTC. This encodes CASSPQELHYGYTF. The rearrangement joins TRBV18 to TRBJ1-2; D remains unclear. Deletions cut 1 base from V and 3 bases from J, with 9 bases between. Germline V CDR1 and CDR2: KGHSH, LQKENI. The CDR3 is made up of 14 amino acids.

The J gene is TRBJ2-6, the V gene TRBV18, with D unclear. Germline CDR1 reads KGHSH; CDR2 reads LQKENI. V was pared by 6 bases and J by 0 bases, with 9 bases between. The CDR3 consists of 15 residues. The chain's CDR3 is CASSTRASGANVLTF. The CDR3 DNA reads TGTGCCAGCTCCACTCGGGCCTCTGGGGCCAACGTCCTGACTTTC.

The chain combines TRBV29-1 with TRBJ2-7; weak D call: TRBD1 (6 bases). The V gene's germline CDR1 is SQVTM and CDR2 ANQGSEA. The ends were cut back, 4 bases at V and 2 bases at J, with 12 bases in the middle. The CDR3 extends over 13 amino acids. CDR3 in amino acids: CSVGTDSTYEQYF. In DNA form, the CDR3 reads TGCAGCGTTGGGACGGACAGCACCTACGAGCAGTACTTC.

This clone has a handful of counts. The rearrangement joins TRBV18 to TRBJ2-7; 8 nucleotides align to TRBD1. There are 15 residues in the CDR3. The V gene end was trimmed by 3 bases and the J gene end by 5 bases; junction bases not matched to a gene: 9. Germline V lookup: CDR1 KGHSH, CDR2 LQKENI. This CDR3 reads CASSPPGGHNNEQYF. As DNA, the CDR3 is TGTGCCAGCTCACCCCCAGGGGGCCACAATAACGAGCAGTACTTC.

The chain links TRBV4-3 to TRBJ2-6, with D uncertain. The CDR3 has 15 amino acids. Per germline, CDR1 LGHNA and CDR2 YSLEER. V was cut by 7 bases and J by 2 bases, with 12 bases left in between. CDR3 nucleotides: TGCGCCAGCACGGTAGCTGCGACTGGGGCCAACGTCCTGACTTTC. Translation: CASTVAATGANVLTF.

The chain combines TRBV2 with TRBJ2-5; tentatively, D is TRBD1 (5 bases). This CDR3 has 14 residues. Trimming removed 2 bases at V and 2 bases at J, with 9 bases between. Germline V gene lookup returns CDR1 SNHLY and CDR2 FYNNEI. The CDR3 region is CASSETGQQETQYF. Written as DNA, the CDR3 is TGTGCCAGCAGTGAAACAGGACAACAAGAGACCCAGTACTTC.

The chain joins TRBV30 to TRBJ2-6; weak D call: TRBD2 (6 bases). The V end lost 1 base, the J end lost 0 bases, and 7 bases lay between the germline ends. This CDR3 region has 15 residues. Per germline, CDR1 GTSNPN and CDR2 SVGIG (reference sequence). The CDR3 DNA is TGTGCCTGGAGTGGGGGAGGCTCTGGGGCCAACGTCCTGACTTTC. Translation: CAWSGGGSGANVLTF.

The chain couples TRBV4-1 to TRBJ2-6, with 7 bases that match TRBD1. CDR1 is MGHRA, CDR2 YSYEKL, per germline. CDR3 length: 21 amino acids. The trim removed 0 bases at V and 0 bases at J, leaving 14 bases unmatched. The DNA for the CDR3 is TGCGCCAGCAGCCAAGATAGTCATCTGGGGACAGCCCACTCTGGGGCCAACGTCCTGACTTTC. Its protein is CASSQDSHLGTAHSGANVLTF.

This chain links TRBV6-5 with TRBJ2-1, with D tentatively TRBD2 (5 bases). CDR1 is MNHEY and CDR2 is SVGAGI in the germline V gene. Deletions cut 2 bases from V and 5 bases from J, with 7 bases between. The CDR3 sequence is 13 residues long. CDR3 in amino acids: CASSYGRDNEQFF. DNA for the CDR3: TGTGCCAGCAGTTACGGGCGGGACAATGAGCAGTTCTTC.

This chain joins TRBV10-1 and TRBJ2-3, with 13 bases lining up with TRBD2. The CDR3 contains 15 residues. The V and J ends lost 4 bases and 4 bases, in that order; junction bases with no gene match: 2. The germline CDR1 and CDR2 sequences are WNHNN and SYGVQD (reference sequence). The CDR3 coding sequence is TGCGCCAGCAGTGTACTAGCGGGAGGGCCAGATACGCAGTATTTT. Translation gives CASSVLAGGPDTQYF.

The chain recombines TRBV9 with TRBJ2-1; tentatively, D is TRBD2 (6 bases). Germline V gene sequence: CDR1 SGDLS, CDR2 YYNGEE. The V and J ends lost 4 bases and 3 bases respectively, with 11 bases between them. The CDR3 contains 14 residues. The CDR3 protein is CASSLGGYYNEQFF. The DNA of the CDR3 is TGTGCCAGCAGCTTGGGGGGATACTACAATGAGCAGTTCTTC.

This clone was detected only a few times. The chain couples TRBV15 to TRBJ1-4, with no clear D. Between the trimmed V and J ends, which lost 1 base and 0 bases, there was a span of 9 bases. Germline values: CDR1 LNHNV, CDR2 YYDKDF (reference sequence). The CDR3 length is 16 residues. CDR3 residues: CATSRAGVSTNEKLFF. The CDR3 region has the DNA TGTGCCACCAGCAGAGCTGGGGTCTCAACTAATGAAAAACTGTTTTTT. Based on the CDR3 plus reference TRBV15 and TRBJ1-4, the full variable domain is DAMVIQNPRYQVTQFGKPVTLSCSQTLNHNVMYWYQQKSSQAPKLLFHYYDKDFNNEADTPDNFQSRRPNTSFCFLDIRSPGLGDTAMYLCATSRAGVSTNEKLFFGSGTQLSVL.

This clone was detected only a few times. V is TRBV10-3 and J is TRBJ2-2, with D perhaps TRBD2 (6 bases). V shed 3 bases and J shed 5 bases, with 13 bases lying between them. The CDR3 contains 15 residues. The germline V gene encodes CDR1 ENHRY and CDR2 SYGVKD. The CDR3 protein is CAISDRPGGTGELFF. The CDR3 nucleotides are TGTGCCATCAGTGATCGCCCCGGGGGAACCGGGGAGCTGTTTTTT.

The chain recombines TRBV19 with TRBJ2-5; D unclear. Between the trimmed V and J ends, which lost 4 bases and 2 bases, there was a span of 8 bases. CDR3 size: 13 residues. The germline V gene has CDR1 LNHDA and CDR2 SQIVND (reference sequence). The chain's CDR3 is CASSTVRQETQYF. The DNA for the CDR3 is TGTGCCAGTAGTACCGTGCGGCAAGAGACCCAGTACTTC.

V usage is TRBV29-1 and J usage is TRBJ2-3; D call uncertain. Trimming left V 3 bases short and J 3 bases short, with 4 bases between. This CDR3 region has 11 residues. Germline loops: CDR1 SQVTM, CDR2 ANQGSEA. CDR3 bases: TGCAGCGTTGATACAACAGATACGCAGTATTTT. It is translated as CSVDTTDTQYF.